This T cell receptor beta chain was identified during a study of blood T cells in healthy people across ages. On the study more broadly: About one barcoded TCR beta cDNA was captured per two T cells.

Sample-barcoded 5' priming and a J-beta primer mix drove a second PCR of about 6 to 12 cycles. TCRdb independently ran MiXCR on the 5' RACE reads; one entry per CDR3 protein. Among 1.5 million to 2 million distinct CDR3 sequences listed, just under 50% were seen once. Trimming left V 0 bases short and J 9 bases short, with 17 bases between. This CDR3 contains 15 residues. The germline V gene has CDR1 SGHTA and CDR2 FQGNSA. Overall study results and limits: Age brought a roughly linear fall in TCR beta diversity measured per million T cells.

About this clonotype: Antigen: not known.

V and J are TRBV7-2 and TRBJ1-2; tentatively, D is TRBD1 (5 bases). This TCR derives from a woman in her thirties or forties in good health. The sequenced sample consisted of blood. CDR3 sequence (DNA): TGTGCCAGCAGCTTAGCGTTTATTCGACAGTCAAGCTACACCTTC. Protein product: CASSLAFIRQSSYTF. The variable domain in full, with the rest retrieved from reference TRBV7-2 and TRBJ1-2, is GAGVSQSPSNKVTEKGKDVELRCDPISGHTALYWYRQSLGQGLEFLIYFQGNSAPDKSGLPSDRFSAERTGGSVSTLTIQRTQQEDSAVYLCASSLAFIRQSSYTFGSGTRLTVV.